This note documents a single TCR beta chain sequence. Its antigen is not identified. With 60 Vbeta and 13 Jbeta primers, the PCR was carried out. The table came from immunoSEQ multiplex PCR; TCRdb's copy has only in-frame clones and leaves some out. Among approximately 180,000 clones listed, roughly an eighth were seen once. The sample comes from a study of cytomegalovirus exposure and HLA in healthy donors. Across the study: Previous work identified roughly 120 million unique TCR beta sequences from some 170 million T cells.

The V and J ends lost 3 bases and 3 bases respectively, with 6 bases between them. The CDR3 has 13 amino acids. Germline V gene sequence: CDR1 WNHNN, CDR2 SYGVQD (reference sequence). Whole-study results and caveats: Across donors, sequencing depth was assumed by presence/absence analyses to be roughly uniform.

The sample taken for sequencing was PBMCs. This clonotype originated in a man in his fifties in good health and CMV-seropositive. This chain connects TRBV10-1 to TRBJ2-1; D unclear. CDR3: CASSDRIYNEQFF. The CDR3 bases are TGCGCCAGCAGTGACAGGATCTACAATGAGCAGTTCTTC.